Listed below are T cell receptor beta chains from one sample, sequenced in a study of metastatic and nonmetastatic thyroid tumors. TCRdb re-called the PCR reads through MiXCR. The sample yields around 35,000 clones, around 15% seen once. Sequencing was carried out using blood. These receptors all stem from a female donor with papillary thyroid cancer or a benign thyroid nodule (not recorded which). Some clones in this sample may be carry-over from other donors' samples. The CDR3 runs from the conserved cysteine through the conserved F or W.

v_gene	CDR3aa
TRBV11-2	CASSPSMEGLGVKDTQYF
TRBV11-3	CASSSGVGSPLHF
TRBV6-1	CASSMDNYNEQFF
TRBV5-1	CASSTNPGTNEKLFF
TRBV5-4	CASTSGTEETQYF
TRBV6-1	CASSEGTGGTEAFF
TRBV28	CASSFPGQNGYGYTF
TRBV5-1	CASSLGQGDEKLFF
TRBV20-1	CSVAVSDTEALF
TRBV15	CATSLTGGDQPRHF
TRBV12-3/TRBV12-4	CASSSAGGLVYGYTF
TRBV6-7	CASSYNRGVLETQYF
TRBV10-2	CASSDFPRGGELFF
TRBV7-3	CASSPHTVQGDGYTF
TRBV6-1	CASSDYGRGTSQPQHF
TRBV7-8	CASSLVTGYNEQFF
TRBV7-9	CASSSSTGLEQFF
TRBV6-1	CASSRGHSPLHF
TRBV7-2	CASRTGWYEQYF
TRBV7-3	CASSSGPERTQYF
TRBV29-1	CSVWGQGASGYTF
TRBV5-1	CASSPTVEGEVTDTQYF
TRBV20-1	CSANRGQSNQPQHF
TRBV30	CAWGGERDWDEQFF
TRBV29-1	CSVEGTGLRENEQFF
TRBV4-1	CASSQYESSGFSGNTIYF
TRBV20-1	CSASRSGSFSYEQYF
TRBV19	CSSRPLAGGPTHNEQFF
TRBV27	CASSPLKNSPLHF
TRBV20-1	CSARVSAQGAVYGYTF
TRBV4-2	CASSQDSGQRNEQFF
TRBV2	CASSEAVGSLNSYEQYF
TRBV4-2	CASSPNLRTSGRFTDTQYF
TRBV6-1	CPSSEFYTNTGELFF
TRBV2	CASAADLTAGTEAFF
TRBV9	CASSEWTGNLPLHF
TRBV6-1	CASIIDGNQPQHF
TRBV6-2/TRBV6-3	CASSYSHSSGVAFF
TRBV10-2	CASEETSGGINEQFF
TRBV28	CATQGDREDTIYF
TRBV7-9	CASKKGQRSSYEQYF
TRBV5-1	CASSFSVSGANVLTF